The source of this T cell receptor beta chain is a study of shared clonotypes between healthy human individuals. Study as a whole: Samples came from a couple of female and three male donors aged 18 to 49.

There are 14 residues in the CDR3. V gave up 0 bases and J gave up 3 bases, with 10 bases separating them. The germline V gene encodes CDR1 SGDLS and CDR2 YYNGEE. Method: immunoSEQ multiplex PCR; TCRdb's copy keeps in-frame clones and lacks some. The top ten clones hold 16% of a sample with a few hundred thousand clones, about nine tenths of them seen once. Input material: memory CD8+ T cells sorted from blood. Specified subset: CD45RO+ cells pooled with CCR7-negative TemRA cells. The gene calls are TRBV9 and TRBJ2-7; tentatively, D is TRBD1 (5 bases). This receptor was taken from a man younger than 35 in good health. CDR3 nucleotide sequence: TGTGCCAGCAGCGTAGGGCAGGGCATCTACGAGCAGTACTTC. This translates into CASSVGQGIYEQYF.